These T cell receptor beta chains were read from a single sample in a study of cytomegalovirus exposure and HLA in healthy donors. Assay: immunoSEQ multiplex PCR; the TCRdb copy retains only in-frame clones and omits some. In the table there are around 130,000 clones, roughly 85% of which are singletons. Input material: PBMCs. Receptors originate from a boy younger than 18 in good health and CMV-seronegative. Each CDR3 is given with its conserved first and last residue. D genes are given only for firm matches. Clone size is stated in some rows and not others, as once, few, many or a class when expanded.

cdr3_aa cdr3_nt j_call clone_size v_call d_call
CASSQELAREQYF TGTGCCAGCAGCCAAGAACTAGCGAGAGAGCAGTACTTC TRBJ2-7 NA TRBV4-2 TRBD2
CASSFSGRASYEQYF TGTGCCAGCAGCTTTAGCGGGAGGGCCAGTTACGAGCAGTACTTC TRBJ2-7 few TRBV5-6 TRBD2
CASSQGTENTEAFF TGCGCCAGCAGTCAAGGGACAGAGAACACTGAAGCTTTCTTT TRBJ1-1 NA TRBV5-1 TRBD1
CASSSSGTKNEKLFF TGTGCCAGCAGCTCATCCGGGACAAAGAATGAAAAACTGTTTTTT TRBJ1-4 NA TRBV5-6 NA
CAWKRGNTEAFF TGTGCCTGGAAGCGGGGAAACACTGAAGCTTTCTTT TRBJ1-1 once TRBV30 NA
CASSQDTGRQETQYF TGCGCCAGCAGCCAAGACACAGGGCGCCAAGAGACCCAGTACTTC TRBJ2-5 NA TRBV4-3 NA
CASSHDRGTGELFF TGCGCCAGCAGCCACGACAGGGGAACCGGGGAGCTGTTTTTT TRBJ2-2 NA TRBV4-3 TRBD1
CAWSLTSGDEQFF TGTGCCTGGAGTTTGACTAGCGGAGACGAGCAGTTCTTC TRBJ2-1 NA TRBV30 TRBD2
CASSSQPREGGETQYF TGCGCCAGCAGCTCCCAGCCCAGGGAGGGTGGAGAGACCCAGTACTTC TRBJ2-5 NA TRBV5-1 TRBD2
CASSVEPGGLYEQYF TGTGCCAGCAGCGTAGAGCCAGGGGGCTTGTACGAGCAGTACTTC TRBJ2-7 NA TRBV9 TRBD1
CASSPRTGDYGYTF TGTGCCAGCAGCCCTCGAACAGGGGACTATGGCTACACCTTC TRBJ1-2 NA TRBV6-1 TRBD1
CASSLDPGSNEQFF TGTGCCAGCAGCTTAGATCCGGGAAGCAATGAGCAGTTCTTC TRBJ2-1 NA TRBV7-2 NA
CASSLTSGDLLAKNIQYF TGTGCCAGCAGCTTGACTAGCGGGGATCTCCTAGCCAAAAACATTCAGTACTTC TRBJ2-4 NA TRBV7-9 TRBD2
CASSSLREQFF TGTGCCAGCAGCTCCCTACGTGAGCAGTTCTTC TRBJ2-1 once TRBV13 NA
CASSPRDTHTDTQYF TGTGCCAGCAGCCCGAGGGACACTCACACAGATACGCAGTATTTT TRBJ2-3 NA TRBV7-9 NA
CASSYRGLAGSPLHF TGTGCCAGCAGTTACAGGGGATTGGCGGGGTCACCCCTCCACTTT TRBJ1-6 NA TRBV6-5 NA
CASSLEGGETQYF TGTGCCAGCAGCTTAGAGGGAGGAGAGACCCAGTACTTC TRBJ2-5 few TRBV5-4 NA
CASDRGTRTEAFF TGTGCCAGCGACAGGGGGACGAGGACTGAAGCTTTCTTT TRBJ1-1 NA TRBV6-1 TRBD1
CAISTGGSYEQYF TGTGCCATCAGTACAGGCGGATCCTACGAGCAGTACTTC TRBJ2-7 few TRBV10-3 NA
CASSGLEESQYF TGTGCCAGCAGTGGTCTCGAAGAGTCCCAGTACTTC TRBJ2-5 NA TRBV2 NA
CASAPDSYTDTQYF TGTGCCAGTGCCCCGGACAGTTACACAGATACGCAGTATTTT TRBJ2-3 NA TRBV2 NA
CASSVRRLASTYEQYF TGTGCCAGCAGTGTGAGAAGACTAGCCTCAACCTACGAGCAGTACTTC TRBJ2-7 NA TRBV6-1 TRBD2
CASSESEASEAFF TGTGCCAGCAGTGAAAGTGAGGCCTCTGAAGCTTTCTTT TRBJ1-1 NA TRBV6-1 NA
CASSRTGTGDQEQYF TGTGCCAGCAGTAGAACCGGGACAGGGGATCAGGAGCAGTACTTC TRBJ2-5 NA TRBV6-5 TRBD1
CASSLGREWSTDTQYF TGTGCCAGCAGCTTGGGGCGGGAGTGGAGCACAGATACGCAGTATTTT TRBJ2-3 NA TRBV5-6 TRBD2
CASSSGLAGVYLQFF TGTGCCAGCAGCTCGGGACTAGCGGGAGTATATTTGCAGTTCTTC TRBJ2-1 few TRBV11-3 TRBD2
CASRGGTFIPIEQYF TGTGCCAGCAGGGGGGGGACCTTTATCCCTATCGAGCAGTACTTC TRBJ2-7 once TRBV6-1 TRBD2
CASSPAVEQFF TGTGCCAGCAGTCCGGCGGTAGAGCAGTTCTTC TRBJ2-1 once TRBV6-5 NA
CAWSGQGWSGNTIYF TGTGCCTGGAGTGGGCAGGGGTGGTCTGGAAACACCATATATTTT TRBJ1-3 NA TRBV30 NA
CSVEGRAHEQYF TGCAGCGTGGAGGGCAGGGCCCACGAGCAGTACTTC TRBJ2-7 NA TRBV29-1 NA
CASSSASGSRSGETQYF TGTGCCAGCAGCTCTGCTAGCGGAAGTAGGAGCGGAGAGACCCAGTACTTC TRBJ2-5 NA TRBV7-2 TRBD2
CASSLAGDETQYF TGTGCCAGCAGCTTAGCGGGAGACGAGACCCAGTACTTC TRBJ2-5 NA TRBV7-7 NA
CAWTRGGWNPEQYF TGTGCCTGGACTAGGGGTGGGTGGAACCCCGAGCAGTACTTC TRBJ2-7 NA TRBV30 NA
CASSVSGLILRAEQYF TGTGCCAGCAGCGTATCCGGACTAATACTACGAGCGGAGCAGTACTTC TRBJ2-7 NA TRBV9 NA
CASSILTPPEGAFF TGCGCCAGCAGTATTCTGACACCCCCGGAGGGAGCTTTCTTT TRBJ1-1 NA TRBV10-1 NA
CASSEDLMWGRFQGYTF TGTGCCAGCAGTGAAGATTTGATGTGGGGGCGGTTTCAAGGCTACACCTTC TRBJ1-2 NA TRBV2 NA
CASSLGLAGEPSYEQYF TGTGCCAGCAGCTTGGGACTAGCGGGAGAACCCTCCTACGAGCAGTACTTC TRBJ2-7 once TRBV5-4 TRBD2
CASSLNGGYEQYF TGTGCCAGCAGCTTAAACGGAGGCTACGAGCAGTACTTC TRBJ2-7 once TRBV7-3 NA
CASSQDETGGYEQYF TGTGCCAGCAGCCAAGATGAGACAGGGGGCTACGAGCAGTACTTC TRBJ2-7 once TRBV4-2 TRBD1
CASSQVGGYEQYF TGCGCCAGCAGCCAAGTCGGGGGCTACGAGCAGTACTTC TRBJ2-7 NA TRBV4-1 NA
CASSQDVNKETQYF TGCGCCAGCAGCCAAGATGTAAATAAAGAGACCCAGTACTTC TRBJ2-5 NA TRBV4-1 NA
CATNSGTVTSLNTEAFF TGTGCCACCAATTCCGGGACAGTAACCTCCCTGAACACTGAAGCTTTCTTT TRBJ1-1 NA TRBV19 TRBD1
CSVEAGGLAGAAQYF TGCAGCGTTGAAGCTGGGGGGCTAGCGGGAGCGGCCCAGTACTTC TRBJ2-5 NA TRBV29-1 TRBD2
CASSPGSTVETQYF TGTGCCAGCAGCCCCGGGAGTACGGTAGAGACCCAGTACTTC TRBJ2-5 NA TRBV14 NA
CASSQFSPSSYNEQFF TGCGCCAGCAGCCAATTTTCCCCGAGCTCCTACAATGAGCAGTTCTTC TRBJ2-1 NA TRBV5-1 NA
CASDRGANYGYTF TGTGCCAGTGACCGCGGAGCTAACTATGGCTACACCTTC TRBJ1-2 NA TRBV19 NA